This T cell receptor beta chain came from a study of cytomegalovirus exposure and HLA in healthy donors. This clone was detected only a few times. The antigen is undetermined. This PCR relied on a set of 60 Vbeta primers and 13 Jbeta primers. The protocol was immunoSEQ multiplex PCR, while the TCRdb copy is restricted to in-frame clones and leaves out a portion. There are approximately 100,000 clones in the sample; roughly 70% occur only once, and roughly 11% lies in the top ten. CDR3 size: 17 residues. Germline CDR1 is SGDLS and CDR2 is YYNGEE. With 0 bases clipped from V and 3 bases from J, the junction kept 8 bases outside the gene matches. Notes on the study in general: V segments that were indistinguishable, TRBV6-2 and TRBV6-3 among them, were omitted from analysis. In a later analysis, compared with equally common non-associated chains, HLA-associated beta chains were more expanded.

The sample comprised PBMCs. The sequence was obtained from a man in his forties or fifties in good health and CMV-seropositive. The gene calls are TRBV9 and TRBJ2-2; TRBD2 aligns across 7 bases. Here the CDR3 reads CASSVDERGWDTGELFF. CDR3 bases: TGTGCCAGCAGCGTAGACGAGCGGGGATGGGACACCGGGGAGCTGTTTTTT.